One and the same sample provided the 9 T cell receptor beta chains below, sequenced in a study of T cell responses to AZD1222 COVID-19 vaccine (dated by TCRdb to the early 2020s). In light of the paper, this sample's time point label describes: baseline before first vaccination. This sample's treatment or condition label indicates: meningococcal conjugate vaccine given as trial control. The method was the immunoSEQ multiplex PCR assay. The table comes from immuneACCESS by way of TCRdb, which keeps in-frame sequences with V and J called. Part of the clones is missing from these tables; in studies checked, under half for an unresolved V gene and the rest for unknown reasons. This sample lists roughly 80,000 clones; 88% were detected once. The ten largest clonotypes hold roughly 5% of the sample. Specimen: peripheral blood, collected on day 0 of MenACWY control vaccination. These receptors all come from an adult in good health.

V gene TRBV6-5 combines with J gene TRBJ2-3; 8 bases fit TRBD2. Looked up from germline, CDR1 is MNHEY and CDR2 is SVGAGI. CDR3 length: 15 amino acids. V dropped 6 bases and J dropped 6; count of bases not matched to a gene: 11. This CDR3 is CASRTGLAGADTQYF. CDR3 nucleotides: TGTGCCAGCAGAACCGGACTAGCTGGGGCGGATACGCAGTATTTT.

The CDR3: CSVEDREWYGYTF. The CDR3 DNA sequence: TGCAGCGTCGAGGACAGGGAGTGGTATGGCTACACCTTC. This chain links TRBV29-1 with TRBJ1-2; TRBD1 agrees at 8 bases. The J segment lost 5 bases and the V segment lost 6 bases, leaving 8 bases of the junction unmatched. CDR1 and CDR2 from the germline V gene are SQVTM and ANQGSEA. The CDR3 totals 13 residues.

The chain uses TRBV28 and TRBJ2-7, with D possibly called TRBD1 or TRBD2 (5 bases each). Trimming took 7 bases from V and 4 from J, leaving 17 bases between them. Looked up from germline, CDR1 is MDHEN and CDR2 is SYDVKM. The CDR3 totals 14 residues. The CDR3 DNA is TGTGCCAGCATGCTACTAGGGACCGATTACGAGCAGTACTTC. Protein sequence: CASMLLGTDYEQYF.

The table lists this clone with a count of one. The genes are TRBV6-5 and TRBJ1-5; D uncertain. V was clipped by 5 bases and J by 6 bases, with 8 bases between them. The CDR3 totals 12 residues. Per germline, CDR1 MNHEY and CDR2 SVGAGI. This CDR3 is CASSPRGQPQHF. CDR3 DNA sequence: TGTGCCAGCAGTCCCCGGGGTCAGCCCCAGCATTTT.

CDR3 protein: CATSDQSNQPQHF. The CDR3 DNA sequence: TGTGCCACCAGTGATCAGAGCAATCAGCCCCAGCATTTT. This chain connects TRBV24-1 to TRBJ1-5; D remains ambiguous. The CDR3 is 13 residues long. Trimming pared 3 bases from V and 1 base from J, leaving 3 bases between. The germline CDR1 and CDR2 sequences are KGHDR and SFDVKD.

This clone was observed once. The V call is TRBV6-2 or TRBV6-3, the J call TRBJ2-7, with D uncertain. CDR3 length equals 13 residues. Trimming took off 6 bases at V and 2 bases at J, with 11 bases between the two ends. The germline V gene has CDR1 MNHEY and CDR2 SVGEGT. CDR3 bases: TGTGCCAGCAGCCCTTTAAGAGCCTACGAGCAGTACTTC. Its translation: CASSPLRAYEQYF.

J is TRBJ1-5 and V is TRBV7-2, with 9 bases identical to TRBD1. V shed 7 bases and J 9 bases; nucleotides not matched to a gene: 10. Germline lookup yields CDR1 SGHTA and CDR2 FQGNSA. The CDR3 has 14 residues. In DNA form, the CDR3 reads TGTGCCAGCACCGGGACAGGGACCGCAGGGCCCCAGCATTTT. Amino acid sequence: CASTGTGTAGPQHF.

CDR3 protein: CASISGGVTEAFF. CDR3 DNA: TGTGCCAGCATCTCAGGGGGCGTTACTGAAGCTTTCTTT. The chain combines TRBV6-6 with TRBJ1-1; 8 bases line up with TRBD1. V shed 7 bases, J shed 5 bases, and the junction held 6 bases outside the gene matches. The CDR3 extends over 13 amino acids. Germline loops: CDR1 MNHNY, CDR2 SVGAGI (reference sequence).

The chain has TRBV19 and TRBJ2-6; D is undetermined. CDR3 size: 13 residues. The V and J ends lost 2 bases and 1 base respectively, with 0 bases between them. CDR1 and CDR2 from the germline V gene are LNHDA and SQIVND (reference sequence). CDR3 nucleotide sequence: TGTGCCAGTAGTATATCTGGGGCCAACGTCCTGACTTTC. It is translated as CASSISGANVLTF.